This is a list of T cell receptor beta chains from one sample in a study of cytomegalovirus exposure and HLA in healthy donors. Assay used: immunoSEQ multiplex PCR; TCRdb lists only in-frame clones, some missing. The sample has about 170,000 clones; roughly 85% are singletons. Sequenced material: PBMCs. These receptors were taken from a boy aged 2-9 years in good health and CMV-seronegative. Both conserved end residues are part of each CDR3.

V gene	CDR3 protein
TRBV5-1	CASSLGQSTDTQYF
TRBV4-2	CASSQALARAGNEQFF
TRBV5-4	CASSPGLTYEQYF
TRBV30	CAWETGSNQPQHF
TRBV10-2	CASNRDSSYEQYF
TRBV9	CASSPRSSDGYTF
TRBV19	CASRTYGLAGVDNEQFF
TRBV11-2	CASSHQTGSSGNTIYF
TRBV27	CASSKGQALTGELFF
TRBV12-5	CASGGGGETQYF
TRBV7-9	CASTPLAGGYNEQFF
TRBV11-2	CASTPMDYGTDTQYF
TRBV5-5	CASSLAGLAGVVETQYF
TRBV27	CASRLTSGGTRGTGELFF
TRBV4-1	CASSQAPTSASTDTQYF
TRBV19	CASGDRVNEKLFF
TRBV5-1	CASSLTGSLTDTQYF
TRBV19	CASSLYTEAFF
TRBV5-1	CASSLDQVRSYNEQFF
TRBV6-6	CASKPVTANQPQHF
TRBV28	CASRHDRGGYGYTF
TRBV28	CASSSSGGRNNEQFF
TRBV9	CASSPLFGQPQHF
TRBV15	CATSRETRVGNTIYF